This T cell receptor beta chain was observed in a study of OX40 agonist ivuxolimab in advanced cancers. The CDR3 spans 15 residues. In germline, CDR1 is MNHEY, CDR2 SVGAGI. V was pared by 5 bases and J by 9 bases, with 12 bases of the junction left unmatched. Using immunoSEQ multiplex PCR, the repertoire was profiled, and TCRdb retains in-frame clones only, with some absent. The table lists around 70,000 clones, around 80% of them singletons. The input for sequencing was CD4+ or CD8+ T cells sorted from blood, taken in a trial of the OX40 agonist ivuxolimab. This chain links TRBV6-5 with TRBJ2-1; 8 nucleotides align to TRBD2. The receptor comes from an adult with an advanced solid tumor such as melanoma, head and neck, liver or kidney cancer. CDR3 nucleotides: TGTGCCAGCAGTCGGTACCAGGGACTAGATGGTGAGCAGTTCTTC. This gives the protein CASSRYQGLDGEQFF.